The 13 T cell receptor beta chains reported below all come from one sample, sequenced in a study of graft-versus-host responses after intestinal transplantation. What these receptors recognize is not known. Produced via immunoSEQ multiplex PCR; TCRdb's table is partial and in-frame only. Seen here are around 70,000 clones, roughly 90% observed once, and the top ten hold just under 2.5%. The input for sequencing was unstimulated CD8+ T cells sorted from spleen or lymph node cells, taken before intestinal transplant. These receptors came from a human donor who received an intestinal transplant.

The CDR3 spells CASSAEPVRVTYEQYF. Here the CDR3 DNA reads TGTGCCAGCAGCGCCGAGCCTGTCAGGGTGACCTACGAGCAGTACTTC. The chain uses TRBV7-8 and TRBJ2-7; D is possibly TRBD1 (5 bases). There are 16 residues in the CDR3. V shed 5 bases and J shed 2 bases, with 19 bases lying between them. CDR1 is SGHVS, CDR2 FQNEAQ, per germline.

Worth noting for this clone: The junction does not match germline at one end; this may be a read error. J is TRBJ2-3 and V is TRBV7-7, with TRBD2 as a possible D gene (5 bases). Germline CDR1 and CDR2: SSHAT and FNYEAQ (reference sequence). The CDR3 covers 17 residues. The CDR3 is CASSLLPRGTSTDTQYF. CDR3 DNA sequence: TGTGCTAGCAGCTTACTTCCCCGGGGTACTAGCACAGATACGCAGTATTTT.

The CDR3 bases are TGCGCCAGCAGTGTTGACAGGGAATTCGGCGAGCAGTACTTC. It specifies CASSVDREFGEQYF. The chain combines TRBV10-1 with TRBJ2-7; 7 bases match TRBD1. This CDR3 contains 14 residues. Per germline, CDR1 WNHNN and CDR2 SYGVQD (reference sequence). V lost 4 bases to trimming and J lost 6 bases; unmatched junction nucleotides: 9.

The chain recombines TRBV4-1 with TRBJ2-2; D is possibly TRBD2 (5 bases). The V end was cut by 0 bases, the J end by 5 bases, with 7 bases between. Germline values: CDR1 MGHRA, CDR2 YSYEKL. CDR3 size: 14 residues. The CDR3: CASSQETGTGELFF. The DNA for the CDR3 is TGCGCCAGCAGCCAAGAGACGGGGACCGGGGAGCTGTTTTTT.

The chain employs TRBV6-4 and TRBJ2-3; 7 bases line up with TRBD1. The CDR3 totals 16 residues. From germline, CDR1 is MRHNA and CDR2 SNTAGT. V trimming: 3 bases; J trimming: 7 bases; junction bases outside the gene matches: 13. The CDR3 nucleotides are TGTGCCAGCAGTGAATCGTCCGGGGACAGAGGCAATACGCAGTATTTT. Amino acids: CASSESSGDRGNTQYF.

V and J are TRBV11-2 and TRBJ1-3; D not certain. The germline CDR1 and CDR2 sequences are SGHAT and FQNNGV. The CDR3 spans 14 residues. V was pared by 3 bases and J by 2 bases, with 8 bases between. Written as DNA, the CDR3 is TGTGCCAGCAGCTTCGACTCACCTGGAAACACCATATATTTT. Encoded protein: CASSFDSPGNTIYF.

The V and J genes are TRBV28 and TRBJ1-5; D is undetermined. The germline gives CDR1 MDHEN, CDR2 SYDVKM. This CDR3 is built from 16 residues. V lost 3 bases and J 0 bases, leaving 12 bases between the germline ends. The CDR3 is CASSLSSEFSNQPQHF. Here the CDR3 DNA reads TGTGCCAGCAGTTTGTCGTCGGAGTTTAGCAATCAGCCCCAGCATTTT.

J is TRBJ2-3 and V is TRBV2; a possible D gene is TRBD2 (7 bases). With 10 bases removed from V and 4 bases from J, the gap between germline ends came to 18 bases. This CDR3 comprises 14 residues. CDR1 and CDR2 (germline): SNHLY, FYNNEI. DNA for the CDR3: TGTGCCACGGGGGCGGGGAGGGAGGCAGATACGCAGTATTTT. It encodes CATGAGREADTQYF.

This chain connects TRBV5-1 to TRBJ1-2; possible D gene TRBD1, 5 bases. Trimming took 1 base from V and 8 from J, leaving 9 bases between them. CDR1 is SGHRS and CDR2 is YFSETQ in the germline V gene. The CDR3 is made up of 12 amino acids. CDR3 sequence: CASSLTGLGYTF. The DNA for the CDR3 is TGCGCCAGCAGCTTGACAGGCCTCGGCTACACCTTC.

The CDR3 DNA reads as TGTGCCAGCAGTTACGTCCAGGACTACAACTATGGCTACACCTTC. Translation gives CASSYVQDYNYGYTF. The chain carries TRBV6-5 and TRBJ1-2; no firm D call. The V gene's germline CDR1 is MNHEY and CDR2 SVGAGI. The CDR3 consists of 15 residues. V lost 2 bases to trimming and J lost 2 bases, with 12 bases between them.

The chain has TRBV7-9 and TRBJ2-7, with D possibly being TRBD2 (5 bases). Germline loops: CDR1 SEHNR, CDR2 FQNEAQ (reference sequence). There are 13 residues in the CDR3. The germline V and J ends were trimmed by 1 base and 2 bases, with 6 bases remaining between them. The CDR3 DNA is TGTGCCAGCAGCTTAGTCGGGACCTACGAGCAGTACTTC. This gives the protein CASSLVGTYEQYF. Full variable domain (missing parts from reference TRBV7-9 and TRBJ2-7): DTGVSQNPRHKITKRGQNVTFRCDPISEHNRLYWYRQTLGQGPEFLTYFQNEAQLEKSRLLSDRFSAERPKGSFSTLEIQRTEQGDSAMYLCASSLVGTYEQYFGPGTRLTVT.

The chain combines TRBV7-6 with TRBJ1-1, with D perhaps matching TRBD1 (5 bases). This CDR3 is 19 amino acids long. Germline values: CDR1 SGHVS, CDR2 FNYEAQ. Trimming cost V 4 bases and J 1 base, with 25 bases left between them. Written as DNA, the CDR3 is TGTGCCAGCAGCTCCTCCGGCACTGGGGGGGAAGGTCCGAACACTGAAGCTTTCTTT. As protein: CASSSSGTGGEGPNTEAFF.

This sequence joins TRBV28 and TRBJ1-1, with D perhaps TRBD1 (5 bases). The CDR3 runs 14 residues. Germline CDR1 reads MDHEN; CDR2 reads SYDVKM. V lost 3 bases and J lost 1, with 9 bases in between. The CDR3 DNA reads as TGTGCCAGCAGTTTGGTAGGGGCGAACACTGAAGCTTTCTTT. Its protein is CASSLVGANTEAFF.